This T cell receptor (beta chain) is drawn from a study of cytotoxic CD8 clonotypes in ibrutinib-treated CLL. On the study more broadly: In all, under twelve patients were relapsed/refractory, approximately 16 were treatment-naive and about 17 were IGHV unmutated. The authors obtained response samples at a median of about 12 months of treatment, range 6 to 36.

The data were produced by immunoSEQ multiplex PCR, yet TCRdb's version contains in-frame clones alone and is incomplete. The sample has 25,000 to 30,000 clones; about 70% are singletons. For this clone: Its matching antigen is unknown.

Study-wide results and caveats: Contraction or stability on treatment was seen for public clonotypes, which were uncommon. Circulating CD8+ T-cell counts were tracked by baseline clonality, which exceeded that of age-matched healthy donors.

This CDR3 is built from 15 residues. With V trimmed by 5 bases and J by 1 base, 4 bases remained unmatched. The V gene's germline CDR1 is SGHTA and CDR2 FQGNSA. This sequence joins TRBV7-2 and TRBJ2-3; 9 bases are shared with TRBD1. The TCR originated in a human donor with chronic lymphocytic leukemia. Sequencing was performed on PBMCs, taken after 24 months of ibrutinib treatment. DNA for the CDR3: TGTGCCAGCAGCGTCCGACAGGGGGGCACAGATACGCAGTATTTT. Translation gives CASSVRQGGTDTQYF. The full variable domain, in which reference TRBV7-2 and TRBJ2-3 provide the parts outside the CDR3, is GAGVSQSPSNKVTEKGKDVELRCDPISGHTALYWYRQSLGQGLEFLIYFQGNSAPDKSGLPSDRFSAERTGGSVSTLTIQRTQQEDSAVYLCASSVRQGGTDTQYFGPGTRLTVL.